The 25 T cell receptor beta chains reported below all come from one sample, sequenced in a study of blood T cell repertoires in COVID-19. Clones were read by immunoSEQ multiplex PCR, and TCRdb kept only the in-frame ones, dropping some. This table has approximately 200,000 clones, 70% to 90% appearing once. The sample comprised peripheral blood. These receptors were obtained from a man aged 60-69 years with acute or convalescent COVID-19.

Only a few counts were recorded for this clone. This rearrangement joins TRBV7-9 to TRBJ2-7; D is unresolved. Looked up from germline, CDR1 is SEHNR and CDR2 is FQNEAQ (reference sequence). The length of the CDR3 is 13 residues. Trimming shortened V by 2 bases and J by 1 base, and 6 bases separated the two germline ends. The CDR3 sequence: CASSLLQSYEQYF. The CDR3 DNA reads as TGTGCCAGCAGCTTACTCCAGTCCTACGAGCAGTACTTC.

This chain connects TRBV12-5 to TRBJ1-5; D gene ambiguous. This CDR3 has 21 amino acids. V lost 0 bases and J 4 bases, leaving 28 bases between the germline ends. Germline CDR1 LGHNT, CDR2 FRNRAP. The CDR3 DNA reads TGTGCTAGTGGTTTGGTTACCAAGGACTACGATAGGCCCTTAGCAAATCAGCCCCAGCATTTT. This translates into CASGLVTKDYDRPLANQPQHF. Combining the CDR3 with reference TRBV12-5 and TRBJ1-5 gives the whole variable domain DARVTQTPRHKVTEMGQEVTMRCQPILGHNTVFWYRQTMMQGLELLAYFRNRAPLDDSGMPKDRFSAEMPDATLATLKIQPSEPRDSAVYFCASGLVTKDYDRPLANQPQHFGDGTRLSIL.

This chain links TRBV2 with TRBJ2-5; no reliable D call. The V end lost 3 bases, the J end lost 6 bases, and 14 bases lay between the germline ends. The CDR3 length is 14 residues. CDR1 and CDR2 from the germline V gene are SNHLY and FYNNEI. The CDR3 nucleotides read TGTGCCAGCAGTGAGTCAAACTTGGGCAAGACCCAGTACTTC. Translating gives CASSESNLGKTQYF.

This chain links TRBV5-1 with TRBJ2-5; 7 nucleotides agree with TRBD2. After removal of 0 bases from V and 5 bases from J, the junction contained 13 bases not matched to a gene. Germline V lookup: CDR1 SGHRS, CDR2 YFSETQ. This CDR3 region has 17 residues. The CDR3 nucleotides are TGCGCCAGCAGCTTGGTTGCTAGCGGAGCCGGAGAGGAGACCCAGTACTTC. Translation gives CASSLVASGAGEETQYF. Together with reference TRBV5-1 and TRBJ2-5, the CDR3 gives the full variable domain: KAGVTQTPRYLIKTRGQQVTLSCSPISGHRSVSWYQQTPGQGLQFLFEYFSETQRNKGNFPGRFSGRQFSNSRSEMNVSTLELGDSALYLCASSLVASGAGEETQYFGPGTRLLVL.

The chain recombines TRBV10-3 with TRBJ1-1; D ambiguous. Trimming took off 0 bases at V and 3 bases at J, with 8 bases between the two ends. Per germline, CDR1 ENHRY and CDR2 SYGVKD. The CDR3 sequence is 14 residues long. The CDR3 spells CAISESVRDTEAFF. Written as DNA, the CDR3 is TGTGCCATCAGTGAGTCCGTCCGGGACACTGAAGCTTTCTTT.

The chain has TRBV5-6 and TRBJ1-1, with D unresolved. V lost 2 bases, J lost 7 bases, and 9 bases lay in between. The CDR3 sequence is 12 residues long. CDR1 SGHDT and CDR2 YYEEEE come from the germline V gene. The CDR3 loop reads CASSFAGREAFF. As DNA, the CDR3 is TGTGCCAGCAGCTTTGCCGGTCGTGAAGCTTTCTTT.

The chain carries TRBV28 and TRBJ2-7, with TRBD1 identical over 8 bases. Trimming at V came to 1 base and at J to 1 base, leaving 6 bases not matched to a gene. Germline values: CDR1 MDHEN, CDR2 SYDVKM. The CDR3 is 16 amino acids. The CDR3 DNA sequence: TGTGCCAGCAGTTTATTCGGGACAGGTAGATCCTACGAGCAGTACTTC. Translating gives CASSLFGTGRSYEQYF.

The chain recombines TRBV19 with TRBJ1-1, with no clear D. Per the germline V gene, CDR1 is LNHDA and CDR2 is SQIVND (reference sequence). The CDR3 runs 15 residues. V was cut by 5 bases and J by 1 base, with 14 bases left in between. The CDR3 DNA sequence: TGTGCCAGTAGTCCTCCGGATCGACAGAACACTGAAGCTTTCTTT. Translating gives CASSPPDRQNTEAFF.

This clone appeared a single time. This sequence joins TRBV3-1 (or the pseudogene TRBV3-2) and TRBJ2-5; 8 nucleotides align to TRBD1. The CDR3 is 16 amino acids. V dropped 4 bases and J dropped 1; count of bases not matched to a gene: 8. In germline, CDR1 is LGHDT, CDR2 YNNKEL (reference sequence). The CDR3 DNA is TGTGCCAGCAGCCTCCAGGGGGCGCGGTCCCAAGAGACCCAGTACTTC. This gives the protein CASSLQGARSQETQYF.

The J gene is TRBJ1-1, the V gene TRBV19; 7 bases map to TRBD1. The CDR3 runs 14 residues. Per the germline V gene, CDR1 is LNHDA and CDR2 is SQIVND (reference sequence). V shed 4 bases, J shed 6 bases, and the junction held 8 bases outside the gene matches. The CDR3, as DNA: TGTGCCAGTAGTAAGGGGGCGGGATTCGCTGAAGCTTTCTTT. Translation gives CASSKGAGFAEAFF.

J is TRBJ2-7 and V is TRBV19, with TRBD2 matching 9 bases. V trimming: 6 bases; J trimming: 0 bases; junction bases outside the gene matches: 6. Germline V gene sequence: CDR1 LNHDA, CDR2 SQIVND (reference sequence). This CDR3 region has 15 residues. The CDR3 DNA is TGTGCCAGTAGGGATAGCGGGGGAATCTCCTACGAGCAGTACTTC. Encoded protein: CASRDSGGISYEQYF.

The CDR3: CATSAGGQGVSADTQYF. As DNA, the CDR3 is TGTGCCACCAGTGCGGGGGGACAGGGGGTGAGTGCAGATACGCAGTATTTT. This chain links TRBV24-1 with TRBJ2-3, with 11 bases aligning to TRBD1. Germline CDR1 is KGHDR and CDR2 is SFDVKD. V dropped 5 bases and J dropped 4; count of bases not matched to a gene: 10. The CDR3 totals 17 residues.

This sequence joins TRBV5-1 and TRBJ2-1; possibly TRBD2 for D (6 bases). CDR3 length: 14 amino acids. Deletions cut 1 base from V and 4 bases from J, with 9 bases between. Per the germline V gene, CDR1 is SGHRS and CDR2 is YFSETQ. As DNA, the CDR3 is TGCGCCAGCAGCTTGTTGGGACTGTACAATGAGCAGTTCTTC. Encoded protein: CASSLLGLYNEQFF. The full variable domain, its missing parts supplied by reference TRBV5-1 and TRBJ2-1, is KAGVTQTPRYLIKTRGQQVTLSCSPISGHRSVSWYQQTPGQGLQFLFEYFSETQRNKGNFPGRFSGRQFSNSRSEMNVSTLELGDSALYLCASSLLGLYNEQFFGPGTRLTVL.

The rearrangement joins TRBV15 to TRBJ2-1, with D hard to call. Per germline, CDR1 LNHNV and CDR2 YYDKDF (reference sequence). Trimming removed 5 bases from V and 4 bases from J, with 9 bases in between. The length of the CDR3 is 13 residues. The CDR3 reads CATSAVRYNEQFF. CDR3 nucleotide sequence: TGTGCCACCAGCGCAGTCAGGTACAATGAGCAGTTCTTC.

CDR3 sequence reads: CASSHQETQYF. CDR3 bases: TGTGCCAGCAGCCATCAAGAGACCCAGTACTTC. The V and J genes are TRBV7-8 and TRBJ2-5, with D uncertain. Germline loops: CDR1 SGHVS, CDR2 FQNEAQ. The CDR3 runs 11 residues. V was shortened by 5 bases and J by 2 bases, with 3 bases between the two germline ends.

This clone was seen a single time. The chain employs TRBV9 and TRBJ2-1, with 10 bases fitting TRBD2. The CDR3 is 17 amino acids. V gave up 0 bases and J gave up 4 bases; unmatched junction bases: 7. Per germline, CDR1 SGDLS and CDR2 YYNGEE. The DNA of the CDR3 is TGTGCCAGCAGCGTAGCCCCTATTAGCGGGAGGTACAATGAGCAGTTCTTC. This sequence encodes CASSVAPISGRYNEQFF.

This chain links TRBV5-8 with TRBJ2-5; 15 bases map to TRBD2. The V gene's germline CDR1 is SGHTS and CDR2 YDEGEE. V lost 4 bases, J lost 1 base, and 8 bases stayed unmatched. CDR3 length: 18 residues. The CDR3 DNA reads TGTGCCAGCAGCGAGGGACTAGCGGGAGGAGTGGCCCAAGAGACCCAGTACTTC. The encoded protein is CASSEGLAGGVAQETQYF.

This chain connects TRBV7-9 to TRBJ2-1; 8 nucleotides agree with TRBD2. Germline assignment: CDR1 SEHNR and CDR2 FQNEAQ (reference sequence). The CDR3 runs 17 residues. After removal of 5 bases from V and 2 bases from J, the junction contained 11 bases not matched to a gene. The CDR3 reads CASSPYKTGLAYNEQFF. In DNA form, the CDR3 reads TGTGCCAGCAGCCCATACAAAACGGGACTAGCCTACAATGAGCAGTTCTTC.

The chain employs TRBV25-1 and TRBJ2-3; 7 bases map to TRBD2. The CDR3 sequence is 14 residues long. The V gene's germline CDR1 is MGHDK and CDR2 SYGVNS. V lost 4 bases to trimming and J lost 5 bases; unmatched junction nucleotides: 6. The CDR3 protein is CASSGGRAGDTQYF. The CDR3 DNA is TGTGCCAGCAGTGGGGGGAGGGCTGGAGATACGCAGTATTTT. The whole variable domain, filled in from reference TRBV25-1 and TRBJ2-3, reads EADIYQTPRYLVIGTGKKITLECSQTMGHDKMYWYQQDPGMELHLIHYSYGVNSTEKGDLSSESTVSRIRTEHFPLTLESARPSHTSQYLCASSGGRAGDTQYFGPGTRLTVL.

V usage is TRBV19 and J usage is TRBJ2-2, with D possibly matching TRBD1 (6 bases). The CDR3 runs to 15 residues. V lost 3 bases and J lost 3, with 11 bases in between. CDR1 and CDR2 (germline): LNHDA, SQIVND (reference sequence). CDR3 DNA: TGTGCCAGTAGTATTGGACAGCCCTACACCGGGGAGCTGTTTTTT. It specifies CASSIGQPYTGELFF.

The chain has TRBV9 and TRBJ1-2; tentative D call: TRBD1 (5 bases). Trimming shortened V by 4 bases and J by 4 bases, and 17 bases separated the two germline ends. The CDR3 contains 15 residues. Germline V gene lookup returns CDR1 SGDLS and CDR2 YYNGEE. As DNA, the CDR3 is TGTGCCAGCAGCAGGTCGTCCGCAACAGGCTATGGCTACACCTTC. It is translated as CASSRSSATGYGYTF.

CDR3 in amino acids: CASSSRDFLQETQYF. In nucleotides, the CDR3 is TGCGCCAGCAGCTCCCGGGACTTCCTTCAAGAGACCCAGTACTTC. The chain employs TRBV4-1 and TRBJ2-5; a weak D match, TRBD2 (6 bases). Germline CDR1 MGHRA, CDR2 YSYEKL. V was trimmed by 5 bases and J by 2 bases, leaving 15 bases between them. The CDR3 length is 15 residues.

This clone appeared a single time. The chain couples TRBV7-2 to TRBJ1-1, with D maybe TRBD1 (5 bases). V lost 1 base, J lost 0 bases, and 9 bases lay in between. Germline CDR1 SGHTA, CDR2 FQGNSA. The CDR3 extends over 15 amino acids. CDR3 in DNA: TGTGCCAGCAGCTTAGGGGGGGGGTTGAACACTGAAGCTTTCTTT. Its translation: CASSLGGGLNTEAFF. The full variable domain, rest sourced from reference TRBV7-2 and TRBJ1-1, is GAGVSQSPSNKVTEKGKDVELRCDPISGHTALYWYRQSLGQGLEFLIYFQGNSAPDKSGLPSDRFSAERTGGSVSTLTIQRTQQEDSAVYLCASSLGGGLNTEAFFGQGTRLTVV.

The chain joins TRBV1 to TRBJ2-3; no DNA check was done on the table's D call, TRBD2. TRBV1 is a documented pseudogene. This CDR3 is built from 11 residues. The CDR3 DNA reads as TGCACCAGCAGCCACGTGGATACGCAGTATTTT. This encodes CTSSHVDTQYF.

The chain joins TRBV3-1 (or the pseudogene TRBV3-2) to TRBJ1-4; unclear D gene. V shed 2 bases and J shed 5 bases, with 6 bases lying between them. This CDR3 has 13 amino acids. Germline V lookup: CDR1 LGHDT, CDR2 YNNKEL (reference sequence). CDR3: CASSQQSNEKLFF. As DNA, the CDR3 is TGTGCCAGCAGCCAACAGTCAAATGAAAAACTGTTTTTT.